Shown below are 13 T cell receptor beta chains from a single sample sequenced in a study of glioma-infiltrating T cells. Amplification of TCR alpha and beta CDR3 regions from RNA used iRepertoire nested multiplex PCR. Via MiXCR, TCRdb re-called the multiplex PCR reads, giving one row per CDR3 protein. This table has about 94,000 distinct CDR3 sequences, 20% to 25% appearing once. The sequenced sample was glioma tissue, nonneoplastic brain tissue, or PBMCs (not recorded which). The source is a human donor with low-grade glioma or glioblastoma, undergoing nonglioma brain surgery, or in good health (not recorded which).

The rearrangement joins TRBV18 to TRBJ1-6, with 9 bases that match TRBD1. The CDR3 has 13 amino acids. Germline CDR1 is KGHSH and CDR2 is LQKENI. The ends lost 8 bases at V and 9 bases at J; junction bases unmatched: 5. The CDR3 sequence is CASHGTGISPLHF. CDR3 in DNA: TGTGCCAGCCACGGGACAGGGATTTCACCCCTCCACTTT.

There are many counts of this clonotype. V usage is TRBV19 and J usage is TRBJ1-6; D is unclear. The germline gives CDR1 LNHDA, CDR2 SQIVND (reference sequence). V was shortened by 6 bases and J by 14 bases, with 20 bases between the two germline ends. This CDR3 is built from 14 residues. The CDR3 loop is CASSDPGSWKALHF. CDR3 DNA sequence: TGTGCCAGTAGCGACCCGGGATCCTGGAAGGCCCTCCACTTT.

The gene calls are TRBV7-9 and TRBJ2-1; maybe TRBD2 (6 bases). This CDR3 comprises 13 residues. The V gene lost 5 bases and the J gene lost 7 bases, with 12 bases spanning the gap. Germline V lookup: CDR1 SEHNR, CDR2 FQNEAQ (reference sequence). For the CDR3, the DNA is TGTGCCAGCAGCGGGGGGACTCGAAATGAGCAGTTCTTC. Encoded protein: CASSGGTRNEQFF.

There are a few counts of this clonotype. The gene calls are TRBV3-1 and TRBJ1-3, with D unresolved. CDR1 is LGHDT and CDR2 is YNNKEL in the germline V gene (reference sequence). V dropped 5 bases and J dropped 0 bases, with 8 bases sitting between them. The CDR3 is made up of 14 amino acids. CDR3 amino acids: CASSSGVSGNTIYF. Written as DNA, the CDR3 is TGTGCCAGCAGCTCGGGAGTCTCTGGAAACACCATATATTTT.

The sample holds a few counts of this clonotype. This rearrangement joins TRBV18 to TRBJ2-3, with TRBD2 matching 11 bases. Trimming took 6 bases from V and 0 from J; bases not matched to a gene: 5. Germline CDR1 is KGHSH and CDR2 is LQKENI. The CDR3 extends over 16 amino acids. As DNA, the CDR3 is TGTGCCAGCTCCCCGAGGACTAGCGGGAGCACAGATACGCAGTATTTT. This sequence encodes CASSPRTSGSTDTQYF.

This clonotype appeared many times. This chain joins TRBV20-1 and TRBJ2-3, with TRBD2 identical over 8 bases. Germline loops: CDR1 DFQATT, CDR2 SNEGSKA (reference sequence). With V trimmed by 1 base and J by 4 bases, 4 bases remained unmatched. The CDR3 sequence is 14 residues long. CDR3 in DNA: TGCAGTGCTAGAGGGACTAGCTTGCCAGATACGCAGTATTTT. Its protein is CSARGTSLPDTQYF.

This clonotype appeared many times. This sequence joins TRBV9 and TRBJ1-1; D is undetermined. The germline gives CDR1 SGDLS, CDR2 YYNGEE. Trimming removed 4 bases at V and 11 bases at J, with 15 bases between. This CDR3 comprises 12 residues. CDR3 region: CASSLGSDSAFF. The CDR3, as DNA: TGTGCCAGCAGCTTAGGATCAGACTCGGCTTTCTTT.

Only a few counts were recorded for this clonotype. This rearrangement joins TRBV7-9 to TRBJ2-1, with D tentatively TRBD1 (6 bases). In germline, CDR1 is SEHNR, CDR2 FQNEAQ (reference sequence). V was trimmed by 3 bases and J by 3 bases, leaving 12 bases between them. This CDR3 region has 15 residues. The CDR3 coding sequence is TGTGCCAGCAGCTTTCGACAGGAAATCTACAATGAGCAGTTCTTC. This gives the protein CASSFRQEIYNEQFF.

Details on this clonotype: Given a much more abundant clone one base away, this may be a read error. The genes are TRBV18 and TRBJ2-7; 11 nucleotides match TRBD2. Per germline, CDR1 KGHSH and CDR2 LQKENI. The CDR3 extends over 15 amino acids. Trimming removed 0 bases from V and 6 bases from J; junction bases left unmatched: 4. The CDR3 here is CASSPPTSGRSEQYF. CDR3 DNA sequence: TGTGCCAGCTCACCACCAACTAGCGGGAGATCCGAGCAGTACTTC.

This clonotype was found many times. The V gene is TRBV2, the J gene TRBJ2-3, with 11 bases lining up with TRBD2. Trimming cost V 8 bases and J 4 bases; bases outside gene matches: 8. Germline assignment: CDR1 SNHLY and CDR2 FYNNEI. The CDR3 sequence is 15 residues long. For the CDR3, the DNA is TGTGCCAGCCTTGAGGGTAGCGGGGGGGCAGATACGCAGTATTTT. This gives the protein CASLEGSGGADTQYF.

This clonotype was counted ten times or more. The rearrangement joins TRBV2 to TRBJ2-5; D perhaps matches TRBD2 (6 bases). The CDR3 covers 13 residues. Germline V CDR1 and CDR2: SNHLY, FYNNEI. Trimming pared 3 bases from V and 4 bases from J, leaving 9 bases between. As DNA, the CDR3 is TGTGCCAGCAGTGACTTGCGGGGAGAGACCCAGTACTTC. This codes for CASSDLRGETQYF.

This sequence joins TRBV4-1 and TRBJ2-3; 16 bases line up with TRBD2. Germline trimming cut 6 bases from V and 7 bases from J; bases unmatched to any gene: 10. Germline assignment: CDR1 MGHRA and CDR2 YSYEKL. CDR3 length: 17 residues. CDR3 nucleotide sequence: TGCGCCAGCAGGCCCATAGGGACTAGCGGGGGGGTGAATACGCAGTATTTT. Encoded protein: CASRPIGTSGGVNTQYF.

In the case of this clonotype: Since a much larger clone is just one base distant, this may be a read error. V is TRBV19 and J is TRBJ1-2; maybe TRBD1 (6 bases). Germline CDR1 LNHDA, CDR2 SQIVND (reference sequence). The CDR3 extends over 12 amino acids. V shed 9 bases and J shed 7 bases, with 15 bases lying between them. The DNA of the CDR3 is TGTGCCAGCAGACAGGCCGACTCTGGCTACACCTTC. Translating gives CASRQADSGYTF.